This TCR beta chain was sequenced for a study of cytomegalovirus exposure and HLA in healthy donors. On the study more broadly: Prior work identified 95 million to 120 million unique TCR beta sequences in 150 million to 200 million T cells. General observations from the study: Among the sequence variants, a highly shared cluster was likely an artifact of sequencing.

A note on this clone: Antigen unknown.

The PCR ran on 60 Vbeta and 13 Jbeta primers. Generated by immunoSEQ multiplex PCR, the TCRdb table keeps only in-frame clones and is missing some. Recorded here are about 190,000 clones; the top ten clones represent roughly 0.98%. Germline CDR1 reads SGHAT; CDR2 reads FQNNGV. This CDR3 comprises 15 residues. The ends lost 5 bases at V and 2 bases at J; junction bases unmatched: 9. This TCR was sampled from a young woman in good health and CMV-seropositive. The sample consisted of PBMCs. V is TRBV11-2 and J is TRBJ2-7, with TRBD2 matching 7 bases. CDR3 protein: CASSPELRGAYEQYF. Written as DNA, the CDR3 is TGTGCCAGCAGCCCCGAGCTACGGGGGGCCTACGAGCAGTACTTC.